The 22 T cell receptor beta chains given below trace back to one sample, sequenced in a study of spatial heterogeneity in lung cancer. Study conclusions and caveats: Mutation counts in tumors were tracked by counts of expanded intratumoral alpha and beta TCRs.

The antigens of these receptors remain unknown. TCRdb re-analysed the 5' RACE reads in MiXCR, keeping a single row per CDR3 protein. The table records under 5,500 distinct CDR3 sequences, 10% to 15% of them present only once. Time point meaning: sample taken at primary tumor resection. The specimen comprised lung tumor tissue, sampled at surgery. Source of these receptors: a male donor with early-stage non-small cell lung cancer.

This clonotype appeared a single time. The gene calls are TRBV7-2 and TRBJ1-1; no definite D call. This CDR3 contains 14 residues. Germline assignment: CDR1 SGHTA and CDR2 FQGNSA. V lost 6 bases to trimming and J lost 3 bases, with 14 bases between them. The CDR3 nucleotides read TGTGCCAGCAGATTGGGAGATCTGTACACTGAAGCTTTCTTT. Translation gives CASRLGDLYTEAFF.

By share, this clonotype counts as medium-sized (0.01 to 0.1%). The CDR3 reads CASSPRTSGKEQFF. The CDR3, as DNA: TGTGCCAGCAGCCCGAGGACTAGCGGGAAAGAGCAGTTCTTC. The V call is TRBV7-2, the J call TRBJ2-1, with 12 bases lining up with TRBD2. Germline CDR1 is SGHTA and CDR2 is FQGNSA. The CDR3 spans 14 residues. J lost 10 bases, V lost 5 bases, and 6 bases had no gene match.

A note on this clonotype: A much larger clone differs by one base, so this may be a read error. J is TRBJ2-2 and V is TRBV24-1; D gene ambiguous. Per germline, CDR1 KGHDR and CDR2 SFDVKD. The CDR3 spans 17 residues. CDR3 region: CATSHLYSYQNTGELFF. The CDR3 DNA is TGTGCCACCAGTCATTTGTATAGTTACCAGAACACCGGGGAGCTGTTTTTT.

This clonotype has just a few counts. The chain employs TRBV28 and TRBJ2-3; weak D call: TRBD2 (5 bases). This CDR3 comprises 15 residues. Germline lookup yields CDR1 MDHEN and CDR2 SYDVKM. V was trimmed by 5 bases and J by 1 base, leaving 13 bases between them. The CDR3 sequence is CASSTPGAGTDTQYF. In DNA form, the CDR3 reads TGTGCCAGCAGTACTCCCGGAGCGGGCACAGATACGCAGTATTTT. The complete variable domain, with remaining parts taken from reference TRBV28 and TRBJ2-3, reads DVKVTQSSRYLVKRTGEKVFLECVQDMDHENMFWYRQDPGLGLRLIYFSYDVKMKEKGDIPEGYSVSREKKERFSLILESASTNQTSMYLCASSTPGAGTDTQYFGPGTRLTVL.

On this clonotype: Sequence at one end of the junction differs from germline and may be a read error. The V call is TRBV12-3 or TRBV12-4, the J call TRBJ1-5; D is possibly TRBD1 (6 bases). This CDR3 is built from 14 residues. The CDR3 DNA is TGTGTCAGCAGCCTACAGGGAGGCGGTCAGCCCCAGCATTTT. Protein product: CVSSLQGGGQPQHF.

A few counts support this clonotype. The chain links TRBV21-1 to TRBJ2-7; the DNA was not used to check the table's D call, TRBD1. TRBV21-1 is a listed pseudogene. CDR3 length equals 15 residues. The CDR3 DNA sequence: TGTGCCAGCCGAGAAGGGACAGGGTTGATGGGCGAGCAGTACGTC. This translates into CASREGTGLMGEQYV.

This chain connects TRBV20-1 to TRBJ2-1, with 7 bases lining up with TRBD1. Germline CDR1 DFQATT, CDR2 SNEGSKA (reference sequence). V lost 5 bases to trimming and J lost 8 bases; unmatched junction nucleotides: 9. The CDR3 contains 13 residues. CDR3 sequence (DNA): TGCAGTGCTGCTACGACAGGGCGGGATGAGCAGTTCTTC. This sequence encodes CSAATTGRDEQFF.

This clonotype was seen many times. The chain combines TRBV7-9 with TRBJ1-4; the D is unclear. The CDR3 has 15 amino acids. The germline gives CDR1 SEHNR, CDR2 FQNEAQ (reference sequence). The germline V and J ends were trimmed by 5 bases and 8 bases, with 18 bases remaining between them. The CDR3 spells CASSPGLGQAEKLFF. For the CDR3, the DNA is TGTGCCAGCAGCCCAGGACTCGGGCAGGCCGAAAAACTGTTTTTT.

This clonotype is medium-sized within its sample. The chain uses TRBV5-5 and TRBJ2-3; D gene unclear. The CDR3 has 17 residues. V lost 4 bases and J lost 3, with 21 bases in between. The V gene's germline CDR1 is SGHKS and CDR2 YYEKEE (reference sequence). CDR3 residues: CASSRYLKGRTTDTQYF. Here the CDR3 DNA reads TGTGCCAGCAGCAGATACCTTAAGGGTCGTACGACAGATACGCAGTATTTT.

This clonotype is medium-sized (0.01 to 0.1%) in the sample. The chain couples TRBV6-5 to TRBJ2-3; 16 bases are a match to TRBD2. CDR1 is MNHEY, CDR2 SVGAGI, per germline. CDR3 length: 17 amino acids. The J segment lost 2 bases and the V segment lost 4 bases, leaving 3 bases of the junction unmatched. The CDR3: CASSWGLAGGVTDTQYF. In DNA, the CDR3 is TGTGCCAGCAGTTGGGGACTAGCGGGGGGGGTCACAGATACGCAGTATTTT.

The J gene is TRBJ2-2, the V gene TRBV6-6; no clear D gene. Per the germline V gene, CDR1 is MNHNY and CDR2 is SVGAGI (reference sequence). The CDR3 loop spans 18 amino acids. The germline V and J ends were trimmed by 0 bases and 6 bases, with 20 bases remaining between them. CDR3 nucleotide sequence: TGTGCCAGCAGTTACTCCTTTTCCCGCGTTCCAGATCCCGGGGAGCTGTTTTTT. Amino acid sequence: CASSYSFSRVPDPGELFF.

This sequence joins TRBV7-9 and TRBJ2-1, with D perhaps assigned TRBD1 or TRBD2 (6 bases each). Trimming shortened V by 3 bases and J by 1 base, and 13 bases separated the two germline ends. The CDR3 runs to 16 residues. CDR1 is SEHNR, CDR2 FQNEAQ, per germline (reference sequence). CDR3 sequence: CASSFRGGRSYNEQFF. The CDR3 DNA is TGTGCCAGCAGCTTCAGAGGGGGGAGGTCCTACAATGAGCAGTTCTTC.

This clonotype qualifies as large (0.1 to 1%). The chain couples TRBV7-2 to TRBJ2-3; the match to TRBD2 covers 7 bases. Germline loops: CDR1 SGHTA, CDR2 FQGNSA. J gave up 2 bases and V 8 bases, and 7 bases lay outside the gene matches. CDR3 length equals 14 residues. CDR3: CASGSSGSTDTQYF. Here the CDR3 DNA reads TGTGCCAGCGGATCTAGCGGCTCCACAGATACGCAGTATTTT.

V and J are TRBV11-2 and TRBJ2-3; TRBD2 aligns across 8 bases. Germline trimming cut 5 bases from V and 2 bases from J; bases unmatched to any gene: 12. The germline CDR1 and CDR2 sequences are SGHAT and FQNNGV. The CDR3 spans 17 residues. The CDR3 loop reads CASSAPTTSVPTDTQYF. For the CDR3, the DNA is TGTGCCAGCAGCGCTCCTACGACTAGCGTCCCCACAGATACGCAGTATTTT.

This clonotype was observed many times. The chain recombines TRBV28 with TRBJ1-1; the D gene is possibly TRBD1 (6 bases). Deletions cut 3 bases from V and 0 bases from J, with 14 bases between. Germline values: CDR1 MDHEN, CDR2 SYDVKM. This CDR3 is 16 amino acids long. The CDR3 DNA reads TGTGCCAGCAGTTTGTCAGGGGCGATCATGAACACTGAAGCTTTCTTT. Its translation is CASSLSGAIMNTEAFF.

The V gene is TRBV20-1, the J gene TRBJ2-7; TRBD1 might be the D (6 bases). The germline CDR1 and CDR2 sequences are DFQATT and SNEGSKA (reference sequence). The CDR3 runs 14 residues. Trimming cost V 3 bases and J 0 bases, with 12 bases left between them. DNA for the CDR3: TGCAGTGCTAGGGCCGACAGGAACTCCTACGAGCAGTACTTC. Translating gives CSARADRNSYEQYF.

The V gene is TRBV9, the J gene TRBJ2-1; 9 bases align to TRBD1. The CDR3 contains 15 residues. The V gene end was trimmed by 3 bases and the J gene end by 4 bases; junction bases not matched to a gene: 5. The V gene's germline CDR1 is SGDLS and CDR2 YYNGEE. The CDR3 region has the DNA TGTGCCAGCAGCGCAGGACAGGGGCGGTACAATGAGCAGTTCTTC. This translates into CASSAGQGRYNEQFF.

The V and J genes are TRBV10-3 and TRBJ1-3; 8 bases are a match to TRBD1. Germline V gene sequence: CDR1 ENHRY, CDR2 SYGVKD. Trimming cost V 3 bases and J 0 bases; bases outside gene matches: 1. This CDR3 is 15 amino acids long. CDR3 DNA: TGTGCCATCAGTGACAGGGGGCACTCTGGAAACACCATATATTTT. Its translation: CAISDRGHSGNTIYF.

V is TRBV7-9 and J is TRBJ2-7; TRBD1 agrees at 8 bases. This CDR3 region has 14 residues. Germline CDR1 reads SEHNR; CDR2 reads FQNEAQ (reference sequence). The V gene end was trimmed by 5 bases and the J gene end by 3 bases; junction bases not matched to a gene: 6. The CDR3 region has the DNA TGTGCCAGCAGCACATCCGGGACAGGCTACGAGCAGTACTTC. This translates into CASSTSGTGYEQYF. Filled out from reference TRBV7-9 and TRBJ2-7, the complete variable domain reads DTGVSQNPRHKITKRGQNVTFRCDPISEHNRLYWYRQTLGQGPEFLTYFQNEAQLEKSRLLSDRFSAERPKGSFSTLEIQRTEQGDSAMYLCASSTSGTGYEQYFGPGTRLTVT.

This clonotype was seen only a few times. This chain connects TRBV12-5 to TRBJ1-5; tentative D call: TRBD1 (6 bases). CDR3 size: 15 residues. V was pared by 7 bases and J by 5 bases, with 18 bases between. CDR1 is LGHNT, CDR2 FRNRAP, per germline. This CDR3 is CASASSEAGDQPQHF. The CDR3 DNA reads TGTGCTAGTGCCTCGTCGGAAGCAGGGGATCAGCCCCAGCATTTT.

The chain combines TRBV7-8 with TRBJ2-5; D not certain. Germline lookup yields CDR1 SGHVS and CDR2 FQNEAQ. The CDR3 has 13 amino acids. The germline V and J ends were trimmed by 6 bases and 2 bases, with 10 bases remaining between them. The CDR3 protein is CASSRDTQETQYF. The CDR3, as DNA: TGTGCCAGCAGTCGTGACACACAAGAGACCCAGTACTTC.

This clonotype was seen a handful of times. The chain links TRBV6-6 to TRBJ2-3; the D gene is possibly TRBD2 (6 bases). V was cut by 8 bases and J by 1 base, with 13 bases left in between. This CDR3 comprises 14 residues. CDR1 is MNHNY and CDR2 is SVGAGI in the germline V gene (reference sequence). CDR3 amino acids: CASSTEGRTDTQYF. The CDR3 DNA reads as TGTGCCAGCTCGACGGAGGGGCGCACAGATACGCAGTATTTT.